In this sample, the clone carrying this T cell receptor beta chain turned up once. Its specificity is unknown. Time point specified: blood 4 weeks post-SBRT, at nephrectomy. The treatment is: 15 Gy SBRT to primary tumor, nephrectomy 4 weeks later. Nephrectomy followed 15 Gy stereotactic body radiation by 4 weeks. Serial blood draws occurred at baseline and 2 and 4 weeks post-SBRT. Measured with immunoSEQ multiplex PCR; TCRdb has only the in-frame clones, and not every one. The sample includes approximately 86,000 clones, 85% of them seen just once. This sample was taken from a study of radiation and T cells in renal cell carcinoma. Study-wide results and limits: From baseline, blood top tumor clonotypes peaked at 2 weeks post-radiation.

The CDR3 length is 15 residues. The germline CDR1 and CDR2 sequences are MNHEY and SVGAGI. Trimming removed 8 bases from V and 4 bases from J, with 20 bases in between. The V call is TRBV6-5, the J call TRBJ1-1; TRBD1 is a possible D gene (5 bases). The sample consisted of blood, taken from a patient whose treatment included radiotherapy and nephrectomy. The clonotype originates from a man aged 50 or older with renal cell carcinoma. The CDR3 loop reads CASSARSRAATEAFF. CDR3 sequence (DNA): TGTGCCAGCTCGGCGAGATCCAGGGCGGCCACTGAAGCTTTCTTT.